This T cell receptor beta chain was profiled in a study of shared clonotypes between healthy human individuals. Regarding the study as a whole: Clonotypes shared by all four sorted-subset donors had higher generation probabilities than non-shared clonotypes. It was anticipated that sequencing depth would influence how many clonotypes donors shared. Some naive CD4 clonotypes, roughly 5%, turned up in common across several donors. Generally, naive subsets came out with larger estimated richness than memory subsets.

V lost 6 bases, J lost 2 bases, and 10 bases lay in between. The CDR3 runs 13 residues. Germline lookup yields CDR1 MDHEN and CDR2 SYDVKM. In the naive CD8 group, cells lacked CD45RO and were positively selected for CCR7, so terminally differentiated effector memory CD45RA+ cells were left out. Regarding this clone: Its antigen is unidentified. Other nucleotide sequences from this sample produce the same CDR3.

The table came from immunoSEQ multiplex PCR; TCRdb's copy has only in-frame clones and leaves some out. The data show about 2.1 million clones, about 93% seen once. The V call is TRBV28, the J call TRBJ1-1; no firm D call. The clonotype was recovered from a man aged 18 to 29 in good health. Some clones in this sample may be carry-over from other donors' samples. The sample was naive CD8+ T cells from PBMCs. The CDR3 here is CASSPPANTEAFF. As DNA, the CDR3 is TGTGCCAGCAGCCCCCCGGCTAACACTGAAGCTTTCTTT.